The clone carrying this T cell receptor (beta chain) was detected ten times or more. What it binds is not known. Pregnant or lactating patients were excluded, as were those with uncontrolled infection or other autoimmune disease. For the diagnoses, clinical symptoms, serum thyroxine and TRAb, thyroid ultrasound and orbital computed tomography were used. The sample originates from a study of T cells in Graves' hyperthyroidism and ophthalmopathy. Whole-study findings and limits: Peripheral blood also featured most of the thyroid clonotypes expanded above 0.001. Patients with ophthalmopathy were separated from those with stable hyperthyroidism by a 13 V-J model.

J lost 3 bases, V lost 5 bases, and 9 bases had no gene match. Germline V gene data show CDR1 as SEHNR and CDR2 as FQNEAQ (reference sequence). The CDR3 is 16 amino acids. The investigators amplified TCR beta CDR3 regions from RNA transcripts. Using the HTBI primer set, a first-round RT-PCR was run on the TCR CDR3. TCRdb re-called the multiplex PCR reads with MiXCR, one entry per CDR3 protein. The sample has some 440,000 distinct CDR3 sequences; about a sixth are singletons. Sequencing used blood. The rearrangement joins TRBV7-9 to TRBJ2-2; 7 bases fit TRBD2. This sequence was found in a woman aged 18 to 35 with Graves' hyperthyroidism. The CDR3 coding sequence is TGTGCCAGCAGCCCGCGCGGGGGTCTCGACACCGGGGAGCTGTTTTTT. It specifies CASSPRGGLDTGELFF.